Reported below is one TCR beta chain. Its antigen is currently unknown. The germline V gene encodes CDR1 MNHEY and CDR2 SMNVEV (reference sequence). This CDR3 is 15 amino acids long. The ends were cut back, 0 bases at V and 5 bases at J, with 12 bases in the middle. Libraries were prepared by immunoSEQ multiplex PCR; TCRdb keeps only in-frame clonotypes and omits some of them. The data show about 160,000 clones, 91% seen once. The donors were part of the validation cohort of fewer than 150 subjects. That cohort was separate from the first cohort, which comprised 500 to 850 subjects. This sample is part of a study of cytomegalovirus exposure and HLA in healthy donors. Broader study findings: The study listed around 150 cytomegalovirus-associated TCR beta chains.

V gene TRBV27 combines with J gene TRBJ2-3, with a possible D match to TRBD1 (6 bases). The sequence was collected from a woman aged 18-29 years in good health and CMV-seropositive. The sequenced material came from PBMCs. The CDR3 DNA reads TGTGCCAGCAGTTTATCGCCAACAGGGAAAGATACGCAGTATTTT. It codes for CASSLSPTGKDTQYF.